Detailed here is one T cell receptor (beta chain). The antigen is not known. The germline V gene encodes CDR1 SGHDT and CDR2 YYEEEE. J was trimmed by 7 bases and V by 4 bases; bases with no gene match: 6. The CDR3 has 14 amino acids. Primers for the PCR totalled 60 Vbeta and 13 Jbeta. TCRdb's copy holds only in-frame clones and misses some; the assay was immunoSEQ multiplex PCR. Here the sample spans about 98,000 clones, roughly 60% being singletons. This sample is part of a study of cytomegalovirus exposure and HLA in healthy donors. General study points: Specificity of a few CMV-associated chains for CMV antigens was verified in vitro.

The TCR sequence derives from a human donor in good health. Sequences were obtained from PBMCs. The chain uses TRBV5-6 and TRBJ2-4; 9 bases are a match to TRBD1. CDR3 protein: CASSNLGQGNIQYF. CDR3 bases: TGTGCCAGCAGCAACCTGGGACAGGGTAACATTCAGTACTTC.